Shown below are 9 T cell receptor beta chains from a single sample sequenced in a study of T cells in Graves' hyperthyroidism and ophthalmopathy. RNA transcripts yielded amplified TCR beta CDR3 regions. The primer set for the first-round RT-PCR of the TCR CDR3 was HTBI. In TCRdb, the multiplex PCR reads were re-called with MiXCR into one record per CDR3 protein. The table lists roughly 630,000 distinct CDR3 sequences, about a sixth of them singletons, with 6.5% to 8% in the top ten. The sequenced sample was blood. These TCRs come from a woman in her twenties or thirties with Graves' hyperthyroidism.

This clonotype appeared many times. The V call is TRBV13, the J call TRBJ1-1; D gene unclear. V gave up 5 bases and J gave up 6 bases, with 22 bases separating them. Germline assignment: CDR1 PRHDT and CDR2 FYEKMQ (reference sequence). CDR3 length: 16 residues. The CDR3 nucleotides are TGTGCCAGCAGCCTGGCGGTAGGGTACCTTACCTCTGAAGCTTTCTTT. Protein product: CASSLAVGYLTSEAFF. Filled out from reference TRBV13 and TRBJ1-1, the complete variable domain reads AAGVIQSPRHLIKEKRETATLKCYPIPRHDTVYWYQQGPGQDPQFLISFYEKMQSDKGSIPDRFSAQQFSDYHSELNMSSLELGDSALYFCASSLAVGYLTSEAFFGQGTRLTVV.

Many counts were recorded for this clonotype. The chain couples TRBV4-3 to TRBJ2-7; no definite D call. CDR3 size: 13 residues. In germline, CDR1 is LGHNA, CDR2 YSLEER. Trimming pared 1 base from V and 3 bases from J, leaving 7 bases between. The CDR3 loop is CASSQVLGYEQYF. The DNA for the CDR3 is TGCGCCAGCAGCCAAGTGCTGGGCTACGAGCAGTACTTC.

As concerns this clonotype: This may be a read error, as it is one base from a much larger clone. This is likely a read error, given that the CDR3 carries no conserved phenylalanine or tryptophan at its end. V usage is TRBV3-1 and J usage is TRBJ1-2; D not certain. The V gene lost 1 base and the J gene lost 5 bases, with 11 bases spanning the gap. Germline CDR1 reads LGHDT; CDR2 reads YNNKEL (reference sequence). This CDR3 contains 14 residues. The CDR3 loop is CASSQGSPGYGYTL. The CDR3 DNA is TGTGCCAGCAGCCAAGGATCTCCAGGTTATGGCTACACCCTC.

This clonotype was seen many times. The J gene is TRBJ2-1, the V gene TRBV9, with D perhaps matching TRBD1 or TRBD2 (5 bases each). Germline CDR1 SGDLS, CDR2 YYNGEE. The CDR3 has 14 amino acids. With 3 bases removed from V and 4 bases from J, the gap between germline ends came to 11 bases. The CDR3 region is CASSARDEYNEQFF. In DNA, the CDR3 is TGTGCCAGCAGCGCCCGGGACGAGTACAATGAGCAGTTCTTC.

This clonotype showed up many times. This rearrangement joins TRBV27 to TRBJ2-7; 7 bases align to TRBD1. With V trimmed by 0 bases and J by 0 bases, 5 bases remained unmatched. CDR1 and CDR2 from the germline V gene are MNHEY and SMNVEV (reference sequence). The CDR3 contains 16 residues. CDR3: CASSLSRGQISYEQYF. DNA for the CDR3: TGTGCCAGCAGTTTATCGAGGGGGCAGATCTCCTACGAGCAGTACTTC.

This clonotype was observed at least ten times. J is TRBJ2-7 and V is TRBV30, with D uncertain. Trimming removed 0 bases from V and 3 bases from J, with 12 bases in between. CDR3 length: 14 amino acids. CDR1 is GTSNPN and CDR2 is SVGIG in the germline V gene (reference sequence). The CDR3 DNA sequence: TGTGCCTGGAGTGTACCTGGAGCTTACTACGAGCAGTACTTC. Amino acid sequence: CAWSVPGAYYEQYF.

This chain connects TRBV5-1 to TRBJ2-1; 9 bases align to TRBD1. From germline, CDR1 is SGHRS and CDR2 YFSETQ. V lost 3 bases and J lost 6; bases outside the gene matches: 4. The length of the CDR3 is 14 residues. The CDR3 spells CASSSGTGPNEQFF. The CDR3 bases are TGCGCCAGCAGCTCCGGGACAGGGCCCAATGAGCAGTTCTTC. Full variable domain (rest looked up from reference TRBV5-1 and TRBJ2-1): KAGVTQTPRYLIKTRGQQVTLSCSPISGHRSVSWYQQTPGQGLQFLFEYFSETQRNKGNFPGRFSGRQFSNSRSEMNVSTLELGDSALYLCASSSGTGPNEQFFGPGTRLTVL.

This clonotype was recorded at least ten times. The genes are TRBV2 and TRBJ2-7; TRBD2 aligns across 10 bases. The CDR3 has 14 residues. Germline V CDR1 and CDR2: SNHLY, FYNNEI. V shed 4 bases and J 7 bases; nucleotides not matched to a gene: 7. CDR3 sequence (DNA): TGTGCCAGCAGTGTATTAGCGGGAGGTTGGGAGCAGTACTTC. Its translation is CASSVLAGGWEQYF.

The V and J genes are TRBV29-1 and TRBJ2-6; D remains unclear. The CDR3 contains 13 residues. The V gene lost 5 bases and the J gene lost 0 bases, with 5 bases spanning the gap. Germline loops: CDR1 SQVTM, CDR2 ANQGSEA. The CDR3 nucleotides read TGCAGCGTTCGCCACTCTGGGGCCAACGTCCTGACTTTC. This translates into CSVRHSGANVLTF.